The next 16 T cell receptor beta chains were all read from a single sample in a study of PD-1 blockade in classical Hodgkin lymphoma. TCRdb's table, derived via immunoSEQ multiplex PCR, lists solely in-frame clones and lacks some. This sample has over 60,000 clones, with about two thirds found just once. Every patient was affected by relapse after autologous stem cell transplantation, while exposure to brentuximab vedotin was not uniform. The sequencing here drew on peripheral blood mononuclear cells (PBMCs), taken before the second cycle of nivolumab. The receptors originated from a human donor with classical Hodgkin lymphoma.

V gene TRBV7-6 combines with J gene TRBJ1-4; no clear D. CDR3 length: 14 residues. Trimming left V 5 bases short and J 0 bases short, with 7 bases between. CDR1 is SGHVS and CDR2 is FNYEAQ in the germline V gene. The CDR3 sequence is CASSTEATNEKLFF. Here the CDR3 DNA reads TGTGCCAGCAGCACGGAGGCAACTAATGAAAAACTGTTTTTT.

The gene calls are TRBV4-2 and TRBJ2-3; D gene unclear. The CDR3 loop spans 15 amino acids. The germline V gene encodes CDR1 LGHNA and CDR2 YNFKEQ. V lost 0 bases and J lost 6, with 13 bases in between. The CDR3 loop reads CASSQDRTHVDTQYF. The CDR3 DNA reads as TGTGCCAGCAGCCAAGATAGAACCCACGTCGATACGCAGTATTTT.

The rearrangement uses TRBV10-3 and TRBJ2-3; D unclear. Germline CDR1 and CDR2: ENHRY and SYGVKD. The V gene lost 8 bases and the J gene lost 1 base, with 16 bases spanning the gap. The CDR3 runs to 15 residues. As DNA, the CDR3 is TGTGCCATCGGAGACCCGGCTACCGGCACAGATACGCAGTATTTT. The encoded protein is CAIGDPATGTDTQYF.

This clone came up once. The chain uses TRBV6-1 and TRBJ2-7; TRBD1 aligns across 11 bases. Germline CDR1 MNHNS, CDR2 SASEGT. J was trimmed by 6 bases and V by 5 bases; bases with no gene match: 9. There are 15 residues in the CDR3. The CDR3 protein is CASSPPRDRGFEQYF. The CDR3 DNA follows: TGTGCCAGCAGTCCCCCCCGGGACAGGGGGTTCGAGCAGTACTTC.

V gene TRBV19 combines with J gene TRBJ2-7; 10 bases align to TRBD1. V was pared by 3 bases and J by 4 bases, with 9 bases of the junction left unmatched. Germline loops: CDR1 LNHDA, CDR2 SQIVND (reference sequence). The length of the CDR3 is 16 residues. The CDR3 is CASSITGTGAFYEQYF. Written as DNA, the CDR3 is TGTGCCAGTAGTATCACCGGGACAGGGGCATTTTACGAGCAGTACTTC.

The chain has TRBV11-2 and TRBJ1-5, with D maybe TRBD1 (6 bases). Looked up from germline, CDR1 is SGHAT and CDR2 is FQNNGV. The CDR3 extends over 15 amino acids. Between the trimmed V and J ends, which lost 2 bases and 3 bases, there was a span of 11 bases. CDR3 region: CASSLRAGANQPQHF. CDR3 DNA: TGTGCCAGCAGCTTAAGGGCGGGGGCCAATCAGCCCCAGCATTTT.

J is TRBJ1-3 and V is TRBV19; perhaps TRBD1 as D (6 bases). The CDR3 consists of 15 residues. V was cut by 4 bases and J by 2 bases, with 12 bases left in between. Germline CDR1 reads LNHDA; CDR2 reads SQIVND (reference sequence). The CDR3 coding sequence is TGTGCCAGTAGTACCCTACAGGGTACTGGAAACACCATATATTTT. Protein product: CASSTLQGTGNTIYF.

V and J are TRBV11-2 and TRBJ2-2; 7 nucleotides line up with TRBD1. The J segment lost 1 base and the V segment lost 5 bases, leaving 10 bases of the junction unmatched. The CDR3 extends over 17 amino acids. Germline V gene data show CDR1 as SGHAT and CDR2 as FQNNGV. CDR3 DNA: TGTGCCAGCAGCGCCTTCGAGACAGGGCTGAACACCGGGGAGCTGTTTTTT. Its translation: CASSAFETGLNTGELFF.

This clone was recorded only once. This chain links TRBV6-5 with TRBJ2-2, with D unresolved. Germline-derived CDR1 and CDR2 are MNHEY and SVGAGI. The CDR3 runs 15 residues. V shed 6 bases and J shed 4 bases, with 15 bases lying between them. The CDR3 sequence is CASRRSPGGTGELFF. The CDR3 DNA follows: TGTGCCAGCAGACGTTCCCCGGGCGGCACCGGGGAGCTGTTTTTT.

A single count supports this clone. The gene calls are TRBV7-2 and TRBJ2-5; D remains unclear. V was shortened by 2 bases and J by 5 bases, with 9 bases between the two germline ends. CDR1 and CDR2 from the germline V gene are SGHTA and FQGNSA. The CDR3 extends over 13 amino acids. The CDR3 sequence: CASSLNLGETQYF. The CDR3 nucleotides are TGTGCCAGCAGCTTAAACTTAGGGGAGACCCAGTACTTC.

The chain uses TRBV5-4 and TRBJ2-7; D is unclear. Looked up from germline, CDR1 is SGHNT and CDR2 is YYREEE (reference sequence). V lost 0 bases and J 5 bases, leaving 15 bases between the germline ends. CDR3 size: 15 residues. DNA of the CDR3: TGTGCCAGCAGCTTGGCGGTTTCCCGACGGAACGAGCAGTACTTC. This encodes CASSLAVSRRNEQYF.

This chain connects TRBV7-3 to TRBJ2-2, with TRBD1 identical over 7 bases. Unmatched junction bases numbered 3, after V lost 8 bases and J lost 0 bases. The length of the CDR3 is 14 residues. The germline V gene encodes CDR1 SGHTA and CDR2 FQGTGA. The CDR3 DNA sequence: TGTGCCAGCCGAGGGACAGCGAACACCGGGGAGCTGTTTTTT. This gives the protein CASRGTANTGELFF.

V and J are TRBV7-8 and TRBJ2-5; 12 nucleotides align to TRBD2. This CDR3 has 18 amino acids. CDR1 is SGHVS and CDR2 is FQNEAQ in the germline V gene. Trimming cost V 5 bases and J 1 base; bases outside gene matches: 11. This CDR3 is CASSLRTSGNRLQETQYF. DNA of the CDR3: TGTGCCAGCAGCCTTCGGACTAGCGGGAACCGGCTCCAAGAGACCCAGTACTTC.

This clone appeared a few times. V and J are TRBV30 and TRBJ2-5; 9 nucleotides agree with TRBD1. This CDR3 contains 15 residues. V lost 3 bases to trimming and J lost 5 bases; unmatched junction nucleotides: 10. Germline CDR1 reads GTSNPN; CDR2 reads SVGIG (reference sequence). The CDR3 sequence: CAWRQTGGVGETQYF. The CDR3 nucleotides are TGTGCCTGGAGACAGACAGGGGGAGTGGGGGAGACCCAGTACTTC.

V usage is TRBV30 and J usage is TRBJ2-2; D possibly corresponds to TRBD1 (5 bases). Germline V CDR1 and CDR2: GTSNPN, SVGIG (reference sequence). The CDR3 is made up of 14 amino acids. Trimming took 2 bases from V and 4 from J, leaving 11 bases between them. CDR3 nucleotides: TGTGCCTGGAGTAGGGGCTTGAGCACCGGGGAGCTGTTTTTT. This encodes CAWSRGLSTGELFF. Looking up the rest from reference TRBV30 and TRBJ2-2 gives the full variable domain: SQTIHQWPATLVQPVGSPLSLECTVEGTSNPNLYWYRQAAGRGLQLLFYSVGIGQISSEVPQNLSASRPQDRQFILSSKKLLLSDSGFYLCAWSRGLSTGELFFGEGSRLTVL.

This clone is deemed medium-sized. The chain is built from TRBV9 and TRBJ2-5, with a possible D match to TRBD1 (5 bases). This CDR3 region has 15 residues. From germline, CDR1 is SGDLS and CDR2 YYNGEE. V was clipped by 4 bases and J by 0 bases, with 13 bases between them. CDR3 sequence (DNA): TGTGCCAGCAGCCCAGGCAGGGCAGACCAAGAGACCCAGTACTTC. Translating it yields CASSPGRADQETQYF. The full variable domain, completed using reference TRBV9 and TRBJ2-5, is DSGVTQTPKHLITATGQRVTLRCSPRSGDLSVYWYQQSLDQGLQFLIQYYNGEERAKGNILERFSAQQFPDLHSELNLSSLELGDSALYFCASSPGRADQETQYFGPGTRLLVL.